This TCR beta chain emerged from a study of OX40 agonist ivuxolimab in advanced cancers. Across the study: Prior checkpoint blockade (anti-PD-1, anti-PD-L1 or anti-CTLA-4) was permitted; around 40% had it.

This table comes from immunoSEQ multiplex PCR, and its TCRdb copy is limited to in-frame clones, with some not included. Of roughly 87,000 clones listed, roughly 90% are singletons. Germline values: CDR1 SEHNR, CDR2 FQNEAQ (reference sequence). Losses at the gene ends were 5 bases for V and 2 bases for J; bases not matched to a gene: 1. The CDR3 runs to 14 residues. The chain couples TRBV7-9 to TRBJ2-3, with TRBD2 matching 10 bases. The source of this sequence is an adult with an advanced solid tumor such as melanoma, head and neck, liver or kidney cancer. Specimen: CD4+ or CD8+ T cells sorted from blood, collected in a trial of the OX40 agonist ivuxolimab. CDR3 in amino acids: CASSTSGDTDTQYF. The CDR3 bases are TGTGCCAGCAGCACTAGCGGGGACACAGATACGCAGTATTTT. Full variable domain (outside the CDR3, taken from reference TRBV7-9 and TRBJ2-3): DTGVSQNPRHKITKRGQNVTFRCDPISEHNRLYWYRQTLGQGPEFLTYFQNEAQLEKSRLLSDRFSAERPKGSFSTLEIQRTEQGDSAMYLCASSTSGDTDTQYFGPGTRLTVL.